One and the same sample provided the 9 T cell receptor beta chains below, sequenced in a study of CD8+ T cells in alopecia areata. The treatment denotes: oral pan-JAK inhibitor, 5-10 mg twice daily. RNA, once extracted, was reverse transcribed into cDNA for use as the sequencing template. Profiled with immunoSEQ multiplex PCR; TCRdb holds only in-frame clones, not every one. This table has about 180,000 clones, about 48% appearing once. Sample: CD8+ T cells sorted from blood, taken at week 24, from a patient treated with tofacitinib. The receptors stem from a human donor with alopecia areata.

CDR3 region: CSVESGDTAAYEQYF. CDR3 nucleotides: TGCAGCGTTGAATCGGGGGACACGGCGGCCTACGAGCAGTACTTC. V gene TRBV29-1 combines with J gene TRBJ2-7; D tentatively fits TRBD1 or TRBD2 (6 bases each). V was cut by 2 bases and J by 2 bases, with 16 bases left in between. The length of the CDR3 is 15 residues. Germline V gives CDR1 SQVTM, CDR2 ANQGSEA.

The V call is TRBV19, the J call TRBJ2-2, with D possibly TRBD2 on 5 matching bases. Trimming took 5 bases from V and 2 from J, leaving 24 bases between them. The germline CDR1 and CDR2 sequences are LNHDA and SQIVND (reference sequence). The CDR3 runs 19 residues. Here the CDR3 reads CASSWKLRGLGFNTGELFF. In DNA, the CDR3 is TGTGCCAGTAGTTGGAAGCTTCGAGGGTTGGGGTTCAACACCGGGGAGCTGTTTTTT. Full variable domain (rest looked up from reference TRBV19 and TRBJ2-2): DGGITQSPKYLFRKEGQNVTLSCEQNLNHDAMYWYRQDPGQGLRLIYYSQIVNDFQKGDIAEGYSVSREKKESFPLTVTSAQKNPTAFYLCASSWKLRGLGFNTGELFFGEGSRLTVL.

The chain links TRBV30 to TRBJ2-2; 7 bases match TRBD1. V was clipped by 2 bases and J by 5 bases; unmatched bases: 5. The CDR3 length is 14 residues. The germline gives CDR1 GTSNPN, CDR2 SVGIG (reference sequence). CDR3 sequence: CAWSRDRVTGELFF. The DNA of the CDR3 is TGTGCCTGGAGTAGGGACAGAGTAACCGGGGAGCTGTTTTTT.

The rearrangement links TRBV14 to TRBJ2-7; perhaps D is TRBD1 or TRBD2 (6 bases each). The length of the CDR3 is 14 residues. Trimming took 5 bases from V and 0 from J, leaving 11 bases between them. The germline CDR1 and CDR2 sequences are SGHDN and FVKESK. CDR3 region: CASSGRGPSYEQYF. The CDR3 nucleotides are TGTGCCAGCAGCGGACGGGGGCCCTCCTACGAGCAGTACTTC.

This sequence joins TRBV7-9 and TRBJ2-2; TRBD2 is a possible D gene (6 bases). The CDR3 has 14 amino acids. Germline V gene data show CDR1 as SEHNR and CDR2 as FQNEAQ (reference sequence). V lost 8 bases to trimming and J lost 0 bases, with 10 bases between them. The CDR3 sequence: CASHRGTNTGELFF. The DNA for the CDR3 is TGTGCCAGCCATCGGGGGACGAACACCGGGGAGCTGTTTTTT.

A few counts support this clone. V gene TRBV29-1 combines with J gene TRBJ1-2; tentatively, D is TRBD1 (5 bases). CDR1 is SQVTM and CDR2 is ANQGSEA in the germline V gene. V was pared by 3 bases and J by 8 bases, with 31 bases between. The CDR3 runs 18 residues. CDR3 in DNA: TGCAGCGTTGATGTATCCGCCCACCGAAGAGACAGCCCGCGGGGCTACACCTTC. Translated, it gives CSVDVSAHRRDSPRGYTF.

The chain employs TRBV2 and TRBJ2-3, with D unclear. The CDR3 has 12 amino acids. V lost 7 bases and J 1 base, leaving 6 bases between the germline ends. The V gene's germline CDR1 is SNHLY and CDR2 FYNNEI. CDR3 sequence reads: CASTLGTDTQYF. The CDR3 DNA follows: TGTGCCAGCACACTTGGCACAGATACGCAGTATTTT.

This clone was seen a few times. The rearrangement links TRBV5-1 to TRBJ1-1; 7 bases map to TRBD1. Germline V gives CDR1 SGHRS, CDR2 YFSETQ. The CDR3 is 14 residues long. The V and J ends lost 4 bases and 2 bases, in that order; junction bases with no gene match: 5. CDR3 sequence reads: CASSQGQVNTEAFF. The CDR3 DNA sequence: TGCGCCAGCAGCCAAGGACAGGTCAACACTGAAGCTTTCTTT.

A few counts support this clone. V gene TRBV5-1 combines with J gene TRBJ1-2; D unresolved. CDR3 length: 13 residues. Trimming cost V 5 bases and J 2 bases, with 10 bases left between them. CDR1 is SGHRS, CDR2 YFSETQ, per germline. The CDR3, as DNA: TGCGCCAGCAGACACGACCAGAACTATGGCTACACCTTC. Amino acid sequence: CASRHDQNYGYTF.